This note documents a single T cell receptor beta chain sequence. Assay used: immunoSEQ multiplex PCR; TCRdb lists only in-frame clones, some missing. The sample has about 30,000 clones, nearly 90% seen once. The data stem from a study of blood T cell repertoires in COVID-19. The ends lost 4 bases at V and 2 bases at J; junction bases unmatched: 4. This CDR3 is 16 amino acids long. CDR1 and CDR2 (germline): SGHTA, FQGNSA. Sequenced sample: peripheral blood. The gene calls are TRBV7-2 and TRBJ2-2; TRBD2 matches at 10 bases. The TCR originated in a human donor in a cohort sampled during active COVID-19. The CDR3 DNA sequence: TGTGCCAGCAGCTCTAGCGGGAGAACAAACACCGGGGAGCTGTTTTTT. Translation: CASSSSGRTNTGELFF.